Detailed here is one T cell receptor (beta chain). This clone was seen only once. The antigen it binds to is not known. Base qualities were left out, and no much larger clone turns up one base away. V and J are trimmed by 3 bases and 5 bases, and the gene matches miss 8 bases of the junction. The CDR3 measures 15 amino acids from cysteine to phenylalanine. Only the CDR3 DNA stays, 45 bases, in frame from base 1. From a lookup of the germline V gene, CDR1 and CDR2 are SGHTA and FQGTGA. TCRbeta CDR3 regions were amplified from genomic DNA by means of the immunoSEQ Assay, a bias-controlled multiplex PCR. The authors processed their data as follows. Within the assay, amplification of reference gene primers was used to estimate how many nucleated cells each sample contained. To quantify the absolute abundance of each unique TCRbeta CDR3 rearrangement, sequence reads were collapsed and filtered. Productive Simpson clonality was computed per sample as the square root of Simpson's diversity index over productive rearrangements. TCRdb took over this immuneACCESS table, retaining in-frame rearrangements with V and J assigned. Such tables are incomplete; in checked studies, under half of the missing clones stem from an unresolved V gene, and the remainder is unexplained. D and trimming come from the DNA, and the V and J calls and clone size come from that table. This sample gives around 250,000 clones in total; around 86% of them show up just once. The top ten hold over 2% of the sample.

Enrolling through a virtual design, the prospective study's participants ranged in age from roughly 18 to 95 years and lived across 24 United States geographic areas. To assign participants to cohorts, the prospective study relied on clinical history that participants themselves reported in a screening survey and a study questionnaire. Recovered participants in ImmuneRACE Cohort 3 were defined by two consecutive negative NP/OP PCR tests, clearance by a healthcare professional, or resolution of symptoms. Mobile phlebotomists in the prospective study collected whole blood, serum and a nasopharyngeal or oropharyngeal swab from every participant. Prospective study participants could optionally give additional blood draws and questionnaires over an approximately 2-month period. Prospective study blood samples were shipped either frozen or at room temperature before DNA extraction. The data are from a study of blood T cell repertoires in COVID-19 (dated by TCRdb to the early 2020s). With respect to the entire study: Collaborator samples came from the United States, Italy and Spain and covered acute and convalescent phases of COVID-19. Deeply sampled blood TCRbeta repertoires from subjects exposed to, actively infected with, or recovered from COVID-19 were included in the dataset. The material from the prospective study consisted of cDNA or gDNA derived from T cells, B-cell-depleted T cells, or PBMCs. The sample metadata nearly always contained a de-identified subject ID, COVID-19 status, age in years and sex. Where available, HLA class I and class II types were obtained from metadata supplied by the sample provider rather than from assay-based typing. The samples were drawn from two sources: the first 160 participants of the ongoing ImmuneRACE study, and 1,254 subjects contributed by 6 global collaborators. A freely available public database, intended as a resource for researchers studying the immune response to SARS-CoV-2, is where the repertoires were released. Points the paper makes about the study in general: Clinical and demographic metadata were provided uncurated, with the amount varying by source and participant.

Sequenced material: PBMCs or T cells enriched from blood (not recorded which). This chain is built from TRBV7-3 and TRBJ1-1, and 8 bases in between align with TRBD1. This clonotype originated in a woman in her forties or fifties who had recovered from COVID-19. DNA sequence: TGTGCCAGCAGCTTGACAGGGGATGGGTATACTGAAGCTTTCTTT. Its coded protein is CASSLTGDGYTEAFF.